The 22 T cell receptor beta chains below all came from one sample that was sequenced in a study of shared clonotypes between healthy human individuals (dated by TCRdb to 2020 to 2022). The method behind the library was the immunoSEQ multiplex PCR assay. The table comes from immuneACCESS by way of TCRdb, which keeps in-frame sequences with V and J called. Part of the clones is missing from these tables; in studies checked, under half for an unresolved V gene and the rest for unknown reasons. The sample table lists roughly 2 million clones, 90% to 95% of them with a count of one. The ten top clones hold 0.13% of the sample. The specimen sequenced was naive CD4+ T cells sorted from blood. Reading the label with the study, this specimen's cell subset or site is: CD45RA+ positively selected. The receptor set was obtained from a man in his late teens or twenties in good health.

The rearrangement links TRBV15 to TRBJ2-1; unclear D gene. This CDR3 comprises 14 residues. Germline V gene data show CDR1 as LNHNV and CDR2 as YYDKDF (reference sequence). Trimming took off 3 bases at V and 5 bases at J, with 11 bases between the two ends. This chain's CDR3 is CATSRVSPHNEQFF. CDR3 coding DNA: TGTGCCACCAGCAGGGTATCGCCCCACAATGAGCAGTTCTTC.

The rearrangement links TRBV7-2 to TRBJ1-5; unclear D gene. CDR1 and CDR2 from the germline V gene are SGHTA and FQGNSA. V was clipped by 2 bases and J by 7 bases, with 9 bases between them. The CDR3 is 13 residues long. CDR3 region: CASSLSGSQPQHF. The CDR3 DNA sequence: TGTGCCAGCAGCTTATCTGGTTCGCAGCCCCAGCATTTT.

Written as DNA, the CDR3 is TGTGCCAGCAGGATGACACTCGACAGAAATCAGCCCCAGCATTTT. Its protein is CASRMTLDRNQPQHF. This chain connects TRBV27 to TRBJ1-5; D is possibly TRBD1 (5 bases). Germline CDR1 MNHEY, CDR2 SMNVEV (reference sequence). The CDR3 covers 15 residues. The V and J ends lost 6 bases and 4 bases respectively, with 16 bases between them.

Regarding this clone: The identical CDR3 is also encoded by other nucleotide sequences in the sample. V gene TRBV7-9 combines with J gene TRBJ1-5; 7 nucleotides line up with TRBD1. CDR3 length: 14 residues. Trimming removed 2 bases from V and 2 bases from J; junction bases left unmatched: 0. CDR1 is SEHNR, CDR2 FQNEAQ, per germline (reference sequence). CDR3: CASSLTGGNQPQHF. The CDR3 DNA is TGTGCCAGCAGCTTAACAGGGGGCAATCAGCCCCAGCATTTT.

The chain is built from TRBV2 and TRBJ2-2; 10 bases match TRBD2. J gave up 7 bases and V 7 bases, and 9 bases lay outside the gene matches. The CDR3 sequence is 15 residues long. Germline CDR1 is SNHLY and CDR2 is FYNNEI. The CDR3 coding sequence is TGTGCCAGCACTAAAGCGGGAGGGCCTTTCGGGGAGCTGTTTTTT. This encodes CASTKAGGPFGELFF. Using reference TRBV2 and TRBJ2-2 for the parts outside the CDR3, the full variable domain is EPEVTQTPSHQVTQMGQEVILRCVPISNHLYFYWYRQILGQKVEFLVSFYNNEISEKSEIFDDQFSVERPDGSNFTLKIRSTKLEDSAMYFCASTKAGGPFGELFFGEGSRLTVL.

Remarks on this clone: This same CDR3 is encoded by further DNA sequences in the sample. This chain links TRBV20-1 with TRBJ2-5; D may be TRBD1 (5 bases). The germline gives CDR1 DFQATT, CDR2 SNEGSKA (reference sequence). V was trimmed by 5 bases and J by 2 bases, leaving 6 bases between them. The CDR3 is made up of 11 amino acids. The chain's CDR3 is CSADRQETQYF. The CDR3 region has the DNA TGCAGTGCTGACAGACAAGAGACCCAGTACTTC.

This sequence joins TRBV19 and TRBJ2-1; 7 nucleotides align to TRBD2. J gave up 5 bases and V 7 bases, and 11 bases lay outside the gene matches. The CDR3 contains 15 residues. Germline V gene data show CDR1 as LNHDA and CDR2 as SQIVND (reference sequence). This CDR3 is CASTLRTGGHNEQFF. CDR3 nucleotide sequence: TGTGCCAGTACCCTACGGACGGGGGGTCACAATGAGCAGTTCTTC.

This clone was detected once. The chain recombines TRBV7-9 with TRBJ2-1; 7 bases map to TRBD2. V was pared by 5 bases and J by 0 bases, with 10 bases of the junction left unmatched. There are 17 residues in the CDR3. Germline CDR1 is SEHNR and CDR2 is FQNEAQ (reference sequence). CDR3 region: CASSTVTSRNSYNEQFF. The CDR3 DNA reads as TGTGCCAGCAGCACGGTGACTAGCCGGAACTCCTACAATGAGCAGTTCTTC.

The chain uses TRBV28 and TRBJ1-2; TRBD1 aligns across 12 bases. CDR3 length: 15 amino acids. V shed 4 bases, J shed 7 bases, and the junction held 7 bases outside the gene matches. The germline V gene has CDR1 MDHEN and CDR2 SYDVKM. The CDR3 sequence: CASSYPGQGAPGYTF. DNA of the CDR3: TGTGCCAGCAGTTATCCGGGACAGGGGGCGCCTGGCTACACCTTC.

This clone was picked up one time. The chain joins TRBV28 to TRBJ2-7; possibly TRBD1 for D (7 bases). The CDR3 runs to 12 residues. Trimming shortened V by 7 bases and J by 9 bases, and 16 bases separated the two germline ends. The germline CDR1 and CDR2 sequences are MDHEN and SYDVKM. The CDR3 loop is CASMEGARRQYF. The DNA for the CDR3 is TGTGCCAGCATGGAGGGGGCGCGAAGGCAGTACTTC.

The chain joins TRBV6-5 to TRBJ1-2, with 7 bases fitting TRBD1. V lost 6 bases to trimming and J lost 5 bases; unmatched junction nucleotides: 6. This CDR3 has 13 amino acids. Germline loops: CDR1 MNHEY, CDR2 SVGAGI. The CDR3 reads CASSETGIYGYTF. In DNA, the CDR3 is TGTGCCAGCAGCGAGACAGGGATATATGGCTACACCTTC.

The genes are TRBV11-2 and TRBJ2-1; D tentatively fits TRBD1 or TRBD2 (5 bases each). Trimming removed 2 bases from V and 0 bases from J, with 11 bases in between. This CDR3 has 16 amino acids. Germline assignment: CDR1 SGHAT and CDR2 FQNNGV. CDR3 in DNA: TGTGCCAGCAGCTTAAGTATCGGGGCCTCCTACAATGAGCAGTTCTTC. Translating it yields CASSLSIGASYNEQFF.

The chain joins TRBV19 to TRBJ1-1; tentative D call: TRBD1 (5 bases). In germline, CDR1 is LNHDA, CDR2 SQIVND (reference sequence). V lost 5 bases and J 7 bases, leaving 17 bases between the germline ends. The CDR3 runs to 14 residues. For the CDR3, the DNA is TGTGCCAGTAGTGGGGGACTACCATTCAGTGAAGCTTTCTTT. Translation gives CASSGGLPFSEAFF.

The chain employs TRBV6-1 and TRBJ2-7; TRBD2 is a possible D gene (5 bases). Trimming cost V 1 base and J 3 bases, with 13 bases left between them. This CDR3 has 15 residues. Germline CDR1 reads MNHNS; CDR2 reads SASEGT. The CDR3 bases are TGTGCCAGCAGTGAAGGCGGGTCTAATAACTACGAGCAGTACTTC. Its protein is CASSEGGSNNYEQYF.

The rearrangement joins TRBV5-4 to TRBJ2-7, with 9 bases identical to TRBD2. With 1 base clipped from V and 6 bases from J, the junction kept 8 bases outside the gene matches. CDR3 length equals 15 residues. Germline CDR1 reads SGHNT; CDR2 reads YYREEE (reference sequence). In DNA, the CDR3 is TGTGCCAGCAGCTTGTACGCGGGAGGGCAGGGCGAGCAGTACTTC. This encodes CASSLYAGGQGEQYF.

The rearrangement uses TRBV7-9 and TRBJ2-6; no clear D gene. This CDR3 has 15 amino acids. Deletions cut 1 base from V and 4 bases from J, with 8 bases between. Germline V gene sequence: CDR1 SEHNR, CDR2 FQNEAQ (reference sequence). The CDR3, as DNA: TGTGCCAGCAGCTTAGTCGCGAGAGGGGCCAACGTCCTGACTTTC. Translation gives CASSLVARGANVLTF.

The chain links TRBV10-3 to TRBJ2-1; D not certain. CDR1 and CDR2 from the germline V gene are ENHRY and SYGVKD. Deletions cut 0 bases from V and 7 bases from J, with 10 bases between. CDR3 length equals 14 residues. This CDR3 is CAISESRGSNEQFF. Here the CDR3 DNA reads TGTGCCATCAGTGAGTCGAGAGGTTCTAATGAGCAGTTCTTC.

This chain links TRBV4-3 with TRBJ2-3; D not resolved. The germline CDR1 and CDR2 sequences are LGHNA and YSLEER. Trimming shortened V by 0 bases and J by 2 bases, and 6 bases separated the two germline ends. This CDR3 is built from 14 residues. CDR3 in amino acids: CASSQDTITDTQYF. As DNA, the CDR3 is TGCGCCAGCAGCCAAGATACTATCACAGATACGCAGTATTTT.

Notes on this clone: Different DNA sequences within this sample yield the same CDR3. V gene TRBV25-1 combines with J gene TRBJ2-7; 7 bases are shared with TRBD2. V was pared by 6 bases and J by 2 bases, with 4 bases of the junction left unmatched. The CDR3 has 13 amino acids. The V gene's germline CDR1 is MGHDK and CDR2 SYGVNS. The CDR3 protein is CASRRGGTYEQYF. The CDR3 nucleotides are TGTGCCAGCAGGCGGGGAGGGACCTACGAGCAGTACTTC.

This clone was observed once. The V and J genes are TRBV6-1 and TRBJ2-7; a weak D match, TRBD2 (6 bases). CDR1 MNHNS and CDR2 SASEGT come from the germline V gene. Trimming took off 4 bases at V and 4 bases at J, with 14 bases between the two ends. The CDR3 contains 14 residues. CDR3 in DNA: TGTGCCAGCAGTGGGGGGGACGGAAGATACGAGCAGTACTTC. Protein product: CASSGGDGRYEQYF.

The chain's CDR3 is CASSLGASGTSTDTQYF. The CDR3 bases are TGTGCCAGCAGCTTAGGCGCTAGCGGTACTAGCACAGATACGCAGTATTTT. The chain has TRBV11-2 and TRBJ2-3, with 7 nucleotides matching TRBD2. The trim removed 1 base at V and 0 bases at J, leaving 7 bases unmatched. The CDR3 runs to 17 residues. In germline, CDR1 is SGHAT, CDR2 FQNNGV.

The V gene is TRBV18, the J gene TRBJ2-7, with a weak D call TRBD2 (5 bases). V was shortened by 3 bases and J by 7 bases, with 13 bases between the two germline ends. The CDR3 extends over 13 amino acids. The germline V gene has CDR1 KGHSH and CDR2 LQKENI. CDR3: CASSPTIEGEQYF. Here the CDR3 DNA reads TGTGCCAGCTCACCCACAATTGAGGGTGAGCAGTACTTC.